This T cell receptor (beta chain) emerged from a study of T cells in Graves' hyperthyroidism and ophthalmopathy. The V and J ends lost 5 bases and 5 bases respectively, with 12 bases between them. The germline CDR1 and CDR2 sequences are MDHEN and SYDVKM. CDR3 length: 13 residues. The TCR beta CDR3 regions underwent amplification using RNA transcripts as the source. Using the HTBI primer set, a first-round RT-PCR was run on the TCR CDR3. One entry per CDR3 protein results from TCRdb running MiXCR on the multiplex PCR reads. The sample lists about 420,000 distinct CDR3 sequences; 15% to 19% were seen once. The table lists this clonotype with many counts.

The sequence was collected from a woman between 18 and 30 years old with Graves' hyperthyroidism. The sequenced sample consisted of blood. The chain employs TRBV28 and TRBJ2-5; D uncertain. DNA for the CDR3: TGTGCCAGCAGTCTCGGTCCAAGGGAGACCCAGTACTTC. Translating it yields CASSLGPRETQYF.